A single sample gave rise to the 4 T cell receptor beta chains below, sequenced in a study of cytotoxic CD8 clonotypes in ibrutinib-treated CLL. Repertoires were generated with immunoSEQ multiplex PCR, while TCRdb's copy carries only in-frame clones and drops some. Of almost 250,000 clones in the sample, roughly 70% were seen once. This specimen was PBMCs, taken after 24 months of ibrutinib treatment. These receptors were taken from a human donor with chronic lymphocytic leukemia.

This sequence joins TRBV7-6 and TRBJ1-1; 7 bases align to TRBD1. The CDR3 covers 16 residues. Trimming cost V 6 bases and J 4 bases; bases outside gene matches: 14. CDR1 and CDR2 from the germline V gene are SGHVS and FNYEAQ. In DNA form, the CDR3 reads TGTGCCAGCAGTCCCGGCTCAGGGGGTAGTTTCACTGAAGCTTTCTTT. This sequence encodes CASSPGSGGSFTEAFF.

This chain connects TRBV5-1 to TRBJ1-4, with 9 bases aligning to TRBD1. Looked up from germline, CDR1 is SGHRS and CDR2 is YFSETQ. This CDR3 comprises 16 residues. The junction had 4 bases not matched to a gene; V was cut back by 1 base and J by 3 bases. Here the CDR3 DNA reads TGCGCCAGCAGCTTGCCACAGGGGGCTGCTAATGAAAAACTGTTTTTT. Translation: CASSLPQGAANEKLFF.

The gene calls are TRBV7-8 and TRBJ2-1; D perhaps matches TRBD1 (5 bases). The CDR3 is 15 amino acids. The V end was cut by 5 bases, the J end by 1 base, with 12 bases between. Germline CDR1 is SGHVS and CDR2 is FQNEAQ. In DNA form, the CDR3 reads TGTGCCAGCAGCGAGCAGGGTCGTTCCTACAATGAGCAGTTCTTC. Protein: CASSEQGRSYNEQFF.

The V gene is TRBV29-1, the J gene TRBJ1-2; no clear D gene. Trimming removed 3 bases from V and 5 bases from J, with 13 bases in between. The CDR3 sequence is 13 residues long. Germline V gene data show CDR1 as SQVTM and CDR2 as ANQGSEA. In nucleotides, the CDR3 is TGCAGCGTTGATAAAGGGTCGGCATATGGCTACACCTTC. Amino acids: CSVDKGSAYGYTF.